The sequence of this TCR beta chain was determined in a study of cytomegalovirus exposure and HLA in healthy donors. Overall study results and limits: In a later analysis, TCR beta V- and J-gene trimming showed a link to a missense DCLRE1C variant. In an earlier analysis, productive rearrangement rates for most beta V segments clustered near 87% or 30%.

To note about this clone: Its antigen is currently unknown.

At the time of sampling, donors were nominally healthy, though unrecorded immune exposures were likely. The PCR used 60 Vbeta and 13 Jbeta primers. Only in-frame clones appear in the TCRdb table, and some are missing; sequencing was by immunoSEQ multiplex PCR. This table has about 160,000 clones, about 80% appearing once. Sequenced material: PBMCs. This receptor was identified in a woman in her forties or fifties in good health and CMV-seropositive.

The CDR3 region has the DNA TGCGCCAGCAAGGGCGGGACAGGGAACGGCTATGGCTACACCTTC. It yields the protein CASKGGTGNGYGYTF. The chain has TRBV10-2 and TRBJ1-2, with 9 bases that match TRBD1. After removal of 7 bases from V and 4 bases from J, the junction contained 10 bases not matched to a gene. The CDR3 has 15 residues. The germline gives CDR1 WSHSY, CDR2 SAAADI.